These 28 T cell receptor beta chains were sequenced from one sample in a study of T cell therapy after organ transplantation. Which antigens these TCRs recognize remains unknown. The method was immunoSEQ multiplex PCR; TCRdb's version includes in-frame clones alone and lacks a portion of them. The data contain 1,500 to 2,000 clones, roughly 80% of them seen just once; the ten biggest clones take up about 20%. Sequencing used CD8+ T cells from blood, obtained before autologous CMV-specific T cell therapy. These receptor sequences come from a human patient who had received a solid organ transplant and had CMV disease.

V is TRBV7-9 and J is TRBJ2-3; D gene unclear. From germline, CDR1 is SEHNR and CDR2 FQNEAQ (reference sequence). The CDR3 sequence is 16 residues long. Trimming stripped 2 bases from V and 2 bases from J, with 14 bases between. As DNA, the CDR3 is TGTGCCAGCAGCTTAATCGGCAGCAAATTCACAGATACGCAGTATTTT. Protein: CASSLIGSKFTDTQYF.

DNA for the CDR3: TGTGCCAGCAGCTTGGAATCAGGGACGATCGCTAACTATGGCTACACCTTC. It yields the protein CASSLESGTIANYGYTF. V usage is TRBV5-6 and J usage is TRBJ1-2, with D possibly matching TRBD1 (5 bases). V lost 0 bases and J lost 0, with 15 bases in between. Germline V lookup: CDR1 SGHDT, CDR2 YYEEEE. This CDR3 contains 17 residues.

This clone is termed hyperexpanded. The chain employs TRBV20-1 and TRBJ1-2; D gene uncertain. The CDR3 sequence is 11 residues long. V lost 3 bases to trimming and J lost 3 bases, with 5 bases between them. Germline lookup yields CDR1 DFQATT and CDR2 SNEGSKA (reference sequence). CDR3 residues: CSARTDYGYTF. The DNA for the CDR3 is TGCAGTGCTAGGACGGACTATGGCTACACCTTC.

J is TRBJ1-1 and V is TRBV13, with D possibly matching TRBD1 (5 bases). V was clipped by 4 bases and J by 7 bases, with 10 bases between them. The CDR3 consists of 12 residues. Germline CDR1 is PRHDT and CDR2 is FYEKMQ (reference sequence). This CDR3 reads CASSSGGGEAFF. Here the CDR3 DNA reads TGTGCCAGCAGCTCCGGGGGGGGTGAAGCTTTCTTT.

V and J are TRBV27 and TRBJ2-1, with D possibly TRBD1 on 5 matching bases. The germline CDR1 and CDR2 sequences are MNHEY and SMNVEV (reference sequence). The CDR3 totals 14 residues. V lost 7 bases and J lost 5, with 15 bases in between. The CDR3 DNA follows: TGTGCCAGCATGGGCTATGACAGAAACAATGAGCAGTTCTTC. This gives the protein CASMGYDRNNEQFF.

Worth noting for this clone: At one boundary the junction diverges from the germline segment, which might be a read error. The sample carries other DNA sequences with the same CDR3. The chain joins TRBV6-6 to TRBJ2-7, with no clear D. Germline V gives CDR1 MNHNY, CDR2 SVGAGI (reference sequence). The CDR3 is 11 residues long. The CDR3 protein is CASSYSHEQYF. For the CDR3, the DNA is TGTGCCAGCAGTTACTCCCACGAGCAGTACTTC.

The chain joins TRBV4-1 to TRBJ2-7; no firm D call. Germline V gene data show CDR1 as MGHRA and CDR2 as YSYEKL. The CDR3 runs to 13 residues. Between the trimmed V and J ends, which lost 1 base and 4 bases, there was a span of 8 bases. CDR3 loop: CASSQGSGYEQYF. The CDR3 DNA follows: TGCGCCAGCAGCCAAGGTTCTGGTTACGAGCAGTACTTC.

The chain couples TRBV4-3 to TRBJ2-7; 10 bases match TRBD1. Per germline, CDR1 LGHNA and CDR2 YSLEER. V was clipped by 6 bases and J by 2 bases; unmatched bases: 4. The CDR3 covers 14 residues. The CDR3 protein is CASRPGTGAYEQYF. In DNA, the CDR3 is TGCGCCAGCAGGCCCGGGACAGGGGCCTACGAGCAGTACTTC.

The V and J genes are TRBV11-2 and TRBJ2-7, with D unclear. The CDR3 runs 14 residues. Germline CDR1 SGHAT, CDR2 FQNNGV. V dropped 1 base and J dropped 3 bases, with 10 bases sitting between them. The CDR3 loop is CASSLASARYEQYF. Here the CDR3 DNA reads TGTGCCAGCAGCTTAGCGTCCGCCCGCTACGAGCAGTACTTC.

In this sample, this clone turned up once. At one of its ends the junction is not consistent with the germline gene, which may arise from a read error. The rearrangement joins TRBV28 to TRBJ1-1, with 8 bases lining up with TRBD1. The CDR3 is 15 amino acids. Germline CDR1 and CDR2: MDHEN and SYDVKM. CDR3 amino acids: CLSGGEGWGNTEAFF. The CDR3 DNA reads TGCCTCTCAGGGGGCGAGGGGTGGGGGAACACTGAAGCTTTCTTT.

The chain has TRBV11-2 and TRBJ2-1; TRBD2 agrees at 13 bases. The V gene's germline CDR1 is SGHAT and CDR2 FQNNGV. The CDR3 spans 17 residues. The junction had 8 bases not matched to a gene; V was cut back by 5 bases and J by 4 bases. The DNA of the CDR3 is TGTGCCAGCAGCCGACCAACTAGCGGGGGGGAGTACAATGAGCAGTTCTTC. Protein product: CASSRPTSGGEYNEQFF.

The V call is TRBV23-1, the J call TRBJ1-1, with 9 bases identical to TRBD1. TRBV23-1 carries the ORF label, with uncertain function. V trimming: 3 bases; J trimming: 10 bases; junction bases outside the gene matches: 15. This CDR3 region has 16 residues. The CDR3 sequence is CASSQNRGPQTSSAFF. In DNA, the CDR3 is TGCGCCAGCAGTCAGAACAGGGGGCCCCAAACGAGCTCAGCTTTCTTT.

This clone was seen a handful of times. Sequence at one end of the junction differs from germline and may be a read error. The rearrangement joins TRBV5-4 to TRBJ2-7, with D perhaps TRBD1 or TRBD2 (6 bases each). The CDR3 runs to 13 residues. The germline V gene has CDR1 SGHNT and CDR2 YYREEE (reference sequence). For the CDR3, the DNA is TGCGCCAGCAGCCAACGAACAGGGAGGGAGCAGTACTTC. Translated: CASSQRTGREQYF.

CDR3 nucleotide sequence: TGTGCCAGCAGCTTACTAGCGGGAGAAGGCGAGCAGTACTTC. This codes for CASSLLAGEGEQYF. The chain has TRBV11-1 and TRBJ2-7; 10 positions match TRBD2. The CDR3 spans 14 residues. V dropped 2 bases and J dropped 6; count of bases not matched to a gene: 4. Germline V gene lookup returns CDR1 SGHAT and CDR2 FQDESV (reference sequence).

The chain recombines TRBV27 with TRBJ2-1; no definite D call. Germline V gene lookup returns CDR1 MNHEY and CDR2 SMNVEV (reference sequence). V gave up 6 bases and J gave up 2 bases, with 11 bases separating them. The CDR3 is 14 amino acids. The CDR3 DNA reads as TGTGCCAGCAGCCCCCTAAGGGCCTACAATGAGCAGTTCTTC. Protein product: CASSPLRAYNEQFF.

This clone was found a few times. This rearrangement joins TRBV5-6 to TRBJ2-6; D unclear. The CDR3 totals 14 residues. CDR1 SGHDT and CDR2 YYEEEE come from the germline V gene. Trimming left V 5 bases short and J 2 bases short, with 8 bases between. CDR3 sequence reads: CASSMGTGANVLTF. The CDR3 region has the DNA TGTGCCAGCAGTATGGGGACTGGGGCCAACGTCCTGACTTTC.

CDR3 DNA: TGTGCCAGCAGTGAAATCGGACAGGAAGCTTTCTTT. Amino acid sequence: CASSEIGQEAFF. The J gene is TRBJ1-1, the V gene TRBV6-1, with D perhaps TRBD1 (6 bases). The length of the CDR3 is 12 residues. Germline CDR1 is MNHNS and CDR2 is SASEGT. The germline V and J ends were trimmed by 2 bases and 8 bases, with 9 bases remaining between them.

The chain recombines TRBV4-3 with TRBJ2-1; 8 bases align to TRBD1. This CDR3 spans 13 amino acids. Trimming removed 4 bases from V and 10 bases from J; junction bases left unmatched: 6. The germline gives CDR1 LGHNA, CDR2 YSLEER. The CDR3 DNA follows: TGCGCCAGCAGCCCCCGGACAGGGCGCGAGCAGTTCTTC. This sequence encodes CASSPRTGREQFF.

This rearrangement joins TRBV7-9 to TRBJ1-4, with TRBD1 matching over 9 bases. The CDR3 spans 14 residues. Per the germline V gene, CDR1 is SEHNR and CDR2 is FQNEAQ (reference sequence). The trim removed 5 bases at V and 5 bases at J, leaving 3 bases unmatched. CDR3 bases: TGTGCCAGCAGCGGGGACAGGGAGAATGAAAAACTGTTTTTT. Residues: CASSGDRENEKLFF.

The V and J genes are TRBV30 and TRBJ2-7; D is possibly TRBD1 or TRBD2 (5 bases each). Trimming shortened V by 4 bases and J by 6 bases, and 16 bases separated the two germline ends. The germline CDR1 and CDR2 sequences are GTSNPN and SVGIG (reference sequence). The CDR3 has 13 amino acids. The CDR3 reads CAWKSALRGEQYF. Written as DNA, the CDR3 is TGTGCCTGGAAAAGTGCTTTGAGGGGCGAGCAGTACTTC.

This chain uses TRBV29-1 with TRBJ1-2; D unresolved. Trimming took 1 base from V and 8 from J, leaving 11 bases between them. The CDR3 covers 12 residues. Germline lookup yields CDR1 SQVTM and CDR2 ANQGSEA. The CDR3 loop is CSVEAERRGYTF. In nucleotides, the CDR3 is TGCAGCGTTGAAGCCGAGAGGAGGGGCTACACCTTC.

The chain's CDR3 is CASTPGSLVNEQFF. CDR3 nucleotides: TGTGCCAGCACCCCGGGTAGCTTGGTCAATGAGCAGTTCTTC. This rearrangement joins TRBV27 to TRBJ2-1; D uncertain. V dropped 7 bases and J dropped 6 bases, with 16 bases sitting between them. There are 14 residues in the CDR3. Germline assignment: CDR1 MNHEY and CDR2 SMNVEV (reference sequence).

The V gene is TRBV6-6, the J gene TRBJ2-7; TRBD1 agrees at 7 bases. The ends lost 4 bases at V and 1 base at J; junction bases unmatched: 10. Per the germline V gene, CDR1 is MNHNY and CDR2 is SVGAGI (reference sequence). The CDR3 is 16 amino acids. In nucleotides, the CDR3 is TGTGCCAGCAGTTCCGGGGTAAGGACAGGTTCCTACGAGCAGTACTTC. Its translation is CASSSGVRTGSYEQYF.

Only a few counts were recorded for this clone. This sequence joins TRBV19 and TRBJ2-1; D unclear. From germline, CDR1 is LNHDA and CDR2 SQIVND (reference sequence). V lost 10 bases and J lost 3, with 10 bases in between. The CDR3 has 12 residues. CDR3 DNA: TGTGCCACCCAGAACTTCTACAATGAGCAGTTCTTC. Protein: CATQNFYNEQFF.

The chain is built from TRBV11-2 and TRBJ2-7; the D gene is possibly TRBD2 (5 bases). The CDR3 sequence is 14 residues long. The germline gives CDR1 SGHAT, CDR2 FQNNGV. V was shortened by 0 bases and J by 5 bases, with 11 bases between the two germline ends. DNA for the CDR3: TGTGCCAGCAGCTTAGAACCGGGAAGCGACGAGCAGTACTTC. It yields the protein CASSLEPGSDEQYF.

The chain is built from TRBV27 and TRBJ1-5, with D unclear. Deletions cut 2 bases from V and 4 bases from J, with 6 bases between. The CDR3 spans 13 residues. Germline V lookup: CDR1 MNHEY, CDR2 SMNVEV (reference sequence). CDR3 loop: CASSLVGNQPQHF. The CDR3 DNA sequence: TGTGCCAGCAGTTTAGTGGGTAATCAGCCCCAGCATTTT.

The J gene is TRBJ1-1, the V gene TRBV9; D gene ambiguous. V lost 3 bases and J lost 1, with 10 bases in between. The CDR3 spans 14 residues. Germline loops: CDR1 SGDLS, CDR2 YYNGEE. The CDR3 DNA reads TGTGCCAGCAGCGGTTCAACACCGAACACTGAAGCTTTCTTT. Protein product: CASSGSTPNTEAFF.

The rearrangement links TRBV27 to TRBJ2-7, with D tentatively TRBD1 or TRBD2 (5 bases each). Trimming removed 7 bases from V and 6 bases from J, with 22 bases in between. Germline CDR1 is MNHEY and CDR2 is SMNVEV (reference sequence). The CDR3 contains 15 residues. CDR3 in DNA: TGTGCCAGCACCCTAGAGGGGACCGGACGCGGCGAGCAGTACTTC. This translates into CASTLEGTGRGEQYF.